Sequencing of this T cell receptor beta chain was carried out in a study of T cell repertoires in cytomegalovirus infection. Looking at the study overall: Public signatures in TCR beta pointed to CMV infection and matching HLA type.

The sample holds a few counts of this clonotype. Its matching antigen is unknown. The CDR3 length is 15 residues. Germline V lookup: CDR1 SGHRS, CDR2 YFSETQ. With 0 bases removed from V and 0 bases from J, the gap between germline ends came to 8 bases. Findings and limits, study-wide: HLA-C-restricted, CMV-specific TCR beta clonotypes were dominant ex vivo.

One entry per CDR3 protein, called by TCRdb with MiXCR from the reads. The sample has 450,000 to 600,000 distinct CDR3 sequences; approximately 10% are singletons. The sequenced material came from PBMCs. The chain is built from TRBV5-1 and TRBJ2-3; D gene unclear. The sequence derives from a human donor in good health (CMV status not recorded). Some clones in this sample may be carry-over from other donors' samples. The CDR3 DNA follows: TGCGCCAGCAGCTTGGTTGTTACTAGCACAGATACGCAGTATTTT. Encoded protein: CASSLVVTSTDTQYF. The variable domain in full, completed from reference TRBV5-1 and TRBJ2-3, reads KAGVTQTPRYLIKTRGQQVTLSCSPISGHRSVSWYQQTPGQGLQFLFEYFSETQRNKGNFPGRFSGRQFSNSRSEMNVSTLELGDSALYLCASSLVVTSTDTQYFGPGTRLTVL.